This TCR beta chain was obtained from a study of blood T cell repertoires in COVID-19. About the research overall: Sample material is recorded as cDNA or gDNA derived from T cells, B-cell-depleted T cells, or PBMCs.

This CDR3 contains 14 residues. The ends lost 5 bases at V and 11 bases at J; junction bases unmatched: 12. Germline CDR1 reads MDHEN; CDR2 reads SYDVKM. The table came from immunoSEQ multiplex PCR; TCRdb's copy has only in-frame clones and leaves some out. This table holds about 94,000 clones, around 84% found once. The chain employs TRBV28 and TRBJ1-1; the match to TRBD1 covers 9 bases. The clonotype comes from an older woman in a cohort sampled during active or convalescent COVID-19. The sequenced sample was peripheral blood. In nucleotides, the CDR3 is TGTGCCAGCAGTCTCCCGGGACAGGGTTATTCGGCTTTCTTT. It codes for CASSLPGQGYSAFF.